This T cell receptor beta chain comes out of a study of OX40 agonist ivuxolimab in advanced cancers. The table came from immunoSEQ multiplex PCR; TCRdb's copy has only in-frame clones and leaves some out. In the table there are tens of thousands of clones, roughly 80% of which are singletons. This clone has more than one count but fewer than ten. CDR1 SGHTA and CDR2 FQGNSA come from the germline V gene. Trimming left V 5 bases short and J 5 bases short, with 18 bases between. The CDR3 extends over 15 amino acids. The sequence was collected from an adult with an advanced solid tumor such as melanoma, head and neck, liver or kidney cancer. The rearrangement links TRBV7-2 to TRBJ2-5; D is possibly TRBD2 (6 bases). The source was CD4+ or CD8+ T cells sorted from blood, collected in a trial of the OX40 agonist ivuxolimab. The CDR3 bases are TGTGCCAGCAGCCCGCTCGGGGGTTCCATGGAGACCCAGTACTTC. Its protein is CASSPLGGSMETQYF.